This entry concerns a single T cell receptor beta chain. Libraries were prepared by immunoSEQ multiplex PCR; TCRdb keeps only in-frame clonotypes and omits some of them. The sample holds 85,000 to 90,000 clones; approximately 90% are singletons and the top ten take roughly 0.25%. The data belong to a study of technical replicates of blood from four donors. The CDR3 length is 14 residues. The V segment lost 2 bases and the J segment 12 bases; nucleotides outside the gene matches: 5. CDR1 is MGHDK, CDR2 SYGVNS, per germline. The rearrangement joins TRBV25-1 to TRBJ1-6; 9 nucleotides match TRBD1. The source is a human donor in good health. The sequencing sample was made of T cells isolated from PBMCs. The CDR3 DNA follows: TGTGCCAGCAGTGAAGGGACAGGGACTGGACCCCTCCACTTT. Its translation is CASSEGTGTGPLHF.